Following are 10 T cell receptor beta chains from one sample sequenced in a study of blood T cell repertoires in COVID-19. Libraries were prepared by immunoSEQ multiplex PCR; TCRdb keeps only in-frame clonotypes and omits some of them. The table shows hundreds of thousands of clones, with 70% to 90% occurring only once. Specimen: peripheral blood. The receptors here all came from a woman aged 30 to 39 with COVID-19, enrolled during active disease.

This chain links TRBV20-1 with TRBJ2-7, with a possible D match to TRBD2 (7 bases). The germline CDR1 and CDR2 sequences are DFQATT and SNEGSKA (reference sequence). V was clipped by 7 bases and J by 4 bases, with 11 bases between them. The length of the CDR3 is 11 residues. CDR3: CSVGGAYEQYF. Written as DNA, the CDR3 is TGCAGTGTAGGGGGGGCTTACGAGCAGTACTTC.

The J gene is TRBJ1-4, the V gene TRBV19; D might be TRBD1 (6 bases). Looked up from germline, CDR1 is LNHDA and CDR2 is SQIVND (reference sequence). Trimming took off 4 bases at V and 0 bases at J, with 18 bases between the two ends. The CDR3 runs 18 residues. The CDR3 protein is CASSRGRAGGATNEKLFF. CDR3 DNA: TGTGCCAGTAGTAGGGGGCGAGCAGGAGGAGCAACTAATGAAAAACTGTTTTTT.

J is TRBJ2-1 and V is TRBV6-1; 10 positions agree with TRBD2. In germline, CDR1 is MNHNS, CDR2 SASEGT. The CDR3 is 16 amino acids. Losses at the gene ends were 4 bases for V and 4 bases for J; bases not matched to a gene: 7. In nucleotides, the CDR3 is TGTGCCAGCAGTGCCGTCGGACTAGCGGTTTACAATGAGCAGTTCTTC. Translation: CASSAVGLAVYNEQFF.

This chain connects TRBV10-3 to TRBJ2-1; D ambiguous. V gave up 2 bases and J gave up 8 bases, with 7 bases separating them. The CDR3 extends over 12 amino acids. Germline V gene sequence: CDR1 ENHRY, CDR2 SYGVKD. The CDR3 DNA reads TGTGCCATCAGTGAGATGGCGGATGAGCAGTTCTTC. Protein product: CAISEMADEQFF.

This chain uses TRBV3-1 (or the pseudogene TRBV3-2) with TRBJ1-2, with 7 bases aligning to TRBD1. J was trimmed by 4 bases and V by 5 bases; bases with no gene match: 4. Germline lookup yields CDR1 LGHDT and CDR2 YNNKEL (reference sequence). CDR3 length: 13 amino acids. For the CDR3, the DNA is TGTGCCAGCAGCTGGGACAGAATCTATGGCTACACCTTC. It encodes CASSWDRIYGYTF.

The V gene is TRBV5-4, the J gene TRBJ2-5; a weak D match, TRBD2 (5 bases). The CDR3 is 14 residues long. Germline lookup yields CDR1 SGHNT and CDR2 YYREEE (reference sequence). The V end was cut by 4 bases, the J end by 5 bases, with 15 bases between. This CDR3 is CASSRDPGGETQYF. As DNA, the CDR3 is TGTGCCAGCAGCCGCGATCCCGGCGGGGAGACCCAGTACTTC.

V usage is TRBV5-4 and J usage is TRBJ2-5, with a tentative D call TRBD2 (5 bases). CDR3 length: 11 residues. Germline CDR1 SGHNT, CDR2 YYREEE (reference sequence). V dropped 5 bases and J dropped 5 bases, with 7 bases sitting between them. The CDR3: CASRSGETQYF. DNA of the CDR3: TGTGCCAGCAGATCGGGGGAGACCCAGTACTTC.

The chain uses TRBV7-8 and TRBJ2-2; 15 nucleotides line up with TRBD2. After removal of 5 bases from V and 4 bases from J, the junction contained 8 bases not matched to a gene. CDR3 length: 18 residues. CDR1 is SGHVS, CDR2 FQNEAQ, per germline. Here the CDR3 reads CASSRGTSGRRGTGELFF. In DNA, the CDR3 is TGTGCCAGCAGCCGAGGGACTAGCGGGAGGCGAGGCACCGGGGAGCTGTTTTTT.

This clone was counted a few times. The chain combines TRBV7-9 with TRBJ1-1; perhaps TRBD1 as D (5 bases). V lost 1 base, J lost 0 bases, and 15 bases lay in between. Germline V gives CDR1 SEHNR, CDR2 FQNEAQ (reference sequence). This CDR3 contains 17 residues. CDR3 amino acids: CASSLVSGGRMNTEAFF. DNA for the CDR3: TGTGCCAGCAGCTTAGTCTCGGGGGGACGGATGAACACTGAAGCTTTCTTT.

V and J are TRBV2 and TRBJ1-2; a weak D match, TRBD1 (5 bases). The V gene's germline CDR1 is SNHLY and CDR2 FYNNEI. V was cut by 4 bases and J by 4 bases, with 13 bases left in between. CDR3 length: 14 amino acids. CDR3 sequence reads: CASSVDSRLYGYTF. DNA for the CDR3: TGTGCCAGCAGTGTTGACAGCAGACTCTATGGCTACACCTTC.